This passage covers 31 T cell receptor beta chains from one sample sequenced in a study of cytomegalovirus exposure and HLA in healthy donors. 60 Vbeta and 13 Jbeta primers were used in PCR. Repertoires were generated with immunoSEQ multiplex PCR, while TCRdb's copy carries only in-frame clones and drops some. The profile shows around 160,000 clones, roughly 80% of them singletons. Specimen: PBMCs. All receptors derive from a male donor in good health and CMV-seronegative.

The chain employs TRBV5-6 and TRBJ1-4, with D uncertain. Trimming stripped 0 bases from V and 4 bases from J, with 7 bases between. The germline gives CDR1 SGHDT, CDR2 YYEEEE. The CDR3 length is 14 residues. DNA for the CDR3: TGTGCCAGCAGCTTGGGCAGTTATAATGAAAAACTGTTTTTT. It codes for CASSLGSYNEKLFF.

This clone was found a few times. The J gene is TRBJ1-5, the V gene TRBV5-6, with D unclear. Trimming removed 2 bases from V and 2 bases from J, with 14 bases in between. CDR3 length: 16 residues. CDR1 and CDR2 (germline): SGHDT, YYEEEE. The CDR3 here is CASSFRQSAGNQPQHF. DNA of the CDR3: TGTGCCAGCAGCTTTAGGCAATCAGCGGGCAATCAGCCCCAGCATTTT.

The chain has TRBV10-3 and TRBJ1-1; unclear D gene. The CDR3 totals 15 residues. Per germline, CDR1 ENHRY and CDR2 SYGVKD. Trimming took off 2 bases at V and 0 bases at J, with 10 bases between the two ends. The CDR3 nucleotides read TGTGCCATCAGTGAGACGCGATCAATGAACACTGAAGCTTTCTTT. It yields the protein CAISETRSMNTEAFF.

This clone was observed a single time. The chain has TRBV21-1 and TRBJ2-7; TRBD1, the table's D call, lacks a check against the DNA. TRBV21-1 is assigned pseudogene status. This CDR3 is built from 15 residues. The CDR3, as DNA: TGTGCCAGCAGCCGAGGACAGGGTTGGACCTACGAGCAGTACTTC. This gives the protein CASSRGQGWTYEQYF.

The chain uses TRBV27 and TRBJ1-1; 7 bases align to TRBD1. J lost 4 bases, V lost 6 bases, and 5 bases had no gene match. The CDR3 loop spans 13 amino acids. CDR1 is MNHEY, CDR2 SMNVEV, per germline (reference sequence). CDR3 DNA: TGTGCCAGCAGAGACAGGGAGGTCACTGAAGCTTTCTTT. It translates to CASRDREVTEAFF.

The chain is built from TRBV9 and TRBJ1-5; maybe TRBD1 (6 bases). The CDR3 consists of 15 residues. Germline V lookup: CDR1 SGDLS, CDR2 YYNGEE. Trimming left V 0 bases short and J 4 bases short, with 11 bases between. The CDR3 bases are TGTGCCAGCAGCGTAGGGCAGGGGTATAATCAGCCCCAGCATTTT. Residues: CASSVGQGYNQPQHF. The full variable domain, completed using reference TRBV9 and TRBJ1-5, is DSGVTQTPKHLITATGQRVTLRCSPRSGDLSVYWYQQSLDQGLQFLIQYYNGEERAKGNILERFSAQQFPDLHSELNLSSLELGDSALYFCASSVGQGYNQPQHFGDGTRLSIL.

The gene calls are TRBV5-1 and TRBJ2-5, with 13 bases fitting TRBD2. The CDR3 covers 15 residues. J was trimmed by 4 bases and V by 5 bases; bases with no gene match: 5. Germline CDR1 reads SGHRS; CDR2 reads YFSETQ. DNA of the CDR3: TGCGCCAGCAGGCCTACTAGCGGGAGGGTAGAGACCCAGTACTTC. Translation gives CASRPTSGRVETQYF.

The chain recombines TRBV4-2 with TRBJ2-7; tentatively, D is TRBD1 (5 bases). The length of the CDR3 is 13 residues. Looked up from germline, CDR1 is LGHNA and CDR2 is YNFKEQ. The germline V and J ends were trimmed by 3 bases and 2 bases, with 8 bases remaining between them. The CDR3 protein is CASSQAGTYEQYF. The CDR3 coding sequence is TGTGCCAGCAGCCAGGCAGGGACCTACGAGCAGTACTTC.

On this clone itself: The junction differs from germline at one of its ends, possibly a read error. Other DNA sequences in the same sample also yield this CDR3. The V and J genes are TRBV5-1 and TRBJ1-3; 7 nucleotides line up with TRBD1. Germline V lookup: CDR1 SGHRS, CDR2 YFSETQ. The CDR3 has 15 residues. The CDR3 is CASSRGQLSGNTIYF. The CDR3 coding sequence is TGCGCCAGCAGTCGGGGACAGCTCTCTGGAAACACCATATACTTT.

The V call is TRBV5-1, the J call TRBJ2-3, with 8 bases aligning to TRBD1. V dropped 3 bases and J dropped 4; count of bases not matched to a gene: 4. The CDR3 totals 14 residues. The germline CDR1 and CDR2 sequences are SGHRS and YFSETQ. The CDR3, as DNA: TGCGCCAGCAGCTCTGGACAGGGAGCAGATACGCAGTATTTT. Protein: CASSSGQGADTQYF.

The V and J genes are TRBV11-1 and TRBJ2-7, with 8 bases fitting TRBD1. After removal of 5 bases from V and 2 bases from J, the junction contained 8 bases not matched to a gene. This CDR3 comprises 15 residues. Germline V gene lookup returns CDR1 SGHAT and CDR2 FQDESV (reference sequence). DNA of the CDR3: TGTGCCAGCAGCCAAGACAGGGGAGGAACCTACGAGCAGTACTTC. As protein: CASSQDRGGTYEQYF.

This chain links TRBV5-8 with TRBJ2-5, with 8 bases matching TRBD1. Germline-derived CDR1 and CDR2 are SGHTS and YDEGEE. The CDR3 has 15 amino acids. V lost 0 bases, J lost 1 base, and 2 bases stayed unmatched. The CDR3 DNA follows: TGTGCCAGCAGCTTGGGGGACAGGATCCAAGAGACCCAGTACTTC. Its translation is CASSLGDRIQETQYF.

The rearrangement links TRBV28 to TRBJ2-1; 9 nucleotides line up with TRBD1. Germline V gene data show CDR1 as MDHEN and CDR2 as SYDVKM. The junction had 4 bases not matched to a gene; V was cut back by 5 bases and J by 2 bases. The CDR3 runs 15 residues. CDR3: CASSNRGLTYNEQFF. Written as DNA, the CDR3 is TGTGCCAGCAGTAACAGGGGGCTAACCTACAATGAGCAGTTCTTC.

This clone was picked up one time. The chain employs TRBV19 and TRBJ1-4, with 10 nucleotides matching TRBD1. Germline V gene data show CDR1 as LNHDA and CDR2 as SQIVND (reference sequence). This CDR3 spans 18 amino acids. V lost 10 bases and J lost 1; bases outside the gene matches: 15. This CDR3 reads CATAAPTGGIITNEKLFF. The CDR3 DNA reads as TGTGCCACCGCGGCCCCGACAGGGGGCATTATAACTAATGAAAAACTGTTTTTT.

V is TRBV19 and J is TRBJ2-7; D unresolved. CDR1 and CDR2 (germline): LNHDA, SQIVND (reference sequence). CDR3 length equals 14 residues. Trimming took 6 bases from V and 3 from J, leaving 15 bases between them. The chain's CDR3 is CASRVAGAGYEQYF. As DNA, the CDR3 is TGTGCCAGTAGGGTGGCAGGCGCAGGCTACGAGCAGTACTTC.

The chain links TRBV6-6 to TRBJ1-1, with 9 positions matching TRBD1. The trim removed 6 bases at V and 5 bases at J, leaving 10 bases unmatched. The CDR3 covers 15 residues. The germline gives CDR1 MNHNY, CDR2 SVGAGI (reference sequence). Here the CDR3 DNA reads TGTGCCAGCAGCTTGACAGGGGGGATCGGGACTGAAGCTTTCTTT. It encodes CASSLTGGIGTEAFF.

This chain uses TRBV7-2 with TRBJ1-2; D is perhaps TRBD1 (5 bases). This CDR3 spans 13 amino acids. Deletions cut 6 bases from V and 5 bases from J, with 13 bases between. Germline assignment: CDR1 SGHTA and CDR2 FQGNSA. In DNA form, the CDR3 reads TGTGCCAGCAGGGAGGGCGGGGGTTATGGCTACACCTTC. Translated, it gives CASREGGGYGYTF.

The chain uses TRBV10-3 and TRBJ2-3; TRBD1 matches at 8 bases. The junction had 3 bases not matched to a gene; V was cut back by 3 bases and J by 4 bases. The germline gives CDR1 ENHRY, CDR2 SYGVKD. The CDR3 loop spans 14 amino acids. The CDR3 sequence is CAISEDRGPDTQYF. The CDR3 nucleotides are TGTGCCATCAGTGAAGACAGGGGACCAGATACGCAGTATTTT.

V is TRBV11-2 and J is TRBJ1-6; 8 bases agree with TRBD1. This CDR3 has 15 residues. J gave up 9 bases and V 6 bases, and 10 bases lay outside the gene matches. Germline CDR1 reads SGHAT; CDR2 reads FQNNGV. The CDR3 sequence: CASRLGQGLLSPLHF. DNA for the CDR3: TGTGCCAGCAGGCTCGGACAGGGATTGCTTTCACCCCTCCACTTT.

The sample holds a few counts of this clone. The CDR3 DNA follows: TGTGCCAGCAGCGCGACAGGGAGTTACAATCAGCCCCAGCATTTT. It yields the protein CASSATGSYNQPQHF. V and J are TRBV9 and TRBJ1-5, with 7 nucleotides matching TRBD1. In germline, CDR1 is SGDLS, CDR2 YYNGEE. The V and J ends lost 3 bases and 3 bases, in that order; junction bases with no gene match: 6. CDR3 length: 15 residues.

This rearrangement joins TRBV6-1 to TRBJ1-2, with D uncertain. Trimming took 7 bases from V and 5 from J, leaving 14 bases between them. The CDR3 length is 13 residues. Per the germline V gene, CDR1 is MNHNS and CDR2 is SASEGT. Here the CDR3 reads CASNEAPRYGYTF. CDR3 DNA sequence: TGTGCCAGCAACGAGGCTCCGCGTTATGGCTACACCTTC.

This rearrangement joins TRBV30 to TRBJ2-1; TRBD2 might be the D (5 bases). Trimming took 2 bases from V and 5 from J, leaving 7 bases between them. This CDR3 contains 12 residues. Germline V gives CDR1 GTSNPN, CDR2 SVGIG (reference sequence). The CDR3 DNA follows: TGTGCCTGGAGTTTACTAGACAATGAGCAGTTCTTC. Its protein is CAWSLLDNEQFF.

The CDR3, as DNA: TGCGCCAGCAGCAGGGGTCCGAGCTCTGGAAACACCATATATTTT. Protein: CASSRGPSSGNTIYF. This sequence joins TRBV10-2 and TRBJ1-3, with a tentative D call TRBD1 (6 bases). CDR1 and CDR2 (germline): WSHSY, SAAADI. This CDR3 spans 15 amino acids. Trimming pared 6 bases from V and 0 bases from J, leaving 12 bases between.

The chain recombines TRBV6-4 with TRBJ2-1, with TRBD2 matching 13 bases. V was clipped by 6 bases and J by 7 bases; unmatched bases: 6. The CDR3 is 15 amino acids. Germline V lookup: CDR1 MRHNA, CDR2 SNTAGT. The CDR3 coding sequence is TGTGCCAGCAGCAACTCGACTAGCGGGGGGAATGAGCAGTTCTTC. The encoded protein is CASSNSTSGGNEQFF.

The gene calls are TRBV6-5 and TRBJ1-1, with D hard to call. Trimming cost V 5 bases and J 1 base, with 8 bases left between them. The CDR3 runs 13 residues. CDR1 and CDR2 (germline): MNHEY, SVGAGI. In nucleotides, the CDR3 is TGTGCCAGCAGTGAACAGAAGAACACTGAAGCTTTCTTT. Translation: CASSEQKNTEAFF.

The chain joins TRBV19 to TRBJ1-2, with no clear D. V gave up 4 bases and J gave up 6 bases, with 12 bases separating them. The germline V gene has CDR1 LNHDA and CDR2 SQIVND (reference sequence). The CDR3 length is 13 residues. The CDR3 DNA follows: TGTGCCAGTAGTAGATCCGGGGTGAATGGCTACACCTTC. Translating gives CASSRSGVNGYTF.

The sample holds a few counts of this clone. J is TRBJ2-5 and V is TRBV5-6, with a possible D match to TRBD2 (6 bases). Germline lookup yields CDR1 SGHDT and CDR2 YYEEEE. The CDR3 is 14 amino acids. V was shortened by 2 bases and J by 2 bases, with 10 bases between the two germline ends. The DNA for the CDR3 is TGTGCCAGCAGCTTTGGACTAACTCAAGAGACCCAGTACTTC. This encodes CASSFGLTQETQYF.

The genes are TRBV28 and TRBJ2-6, with unresolved D. CDR1 MDHEN and CDR2 SYDVKM come from the germline V gene. V gave up 10 bases and J gave up 1 base, with 11 bases separating them. The length of the CDR3 is 14 residues. The chain's CDR3 is CAIRTTSGANVLTF. The CDR3 region has the DNA TGTGCCATCCGAACGACATCTGGGGCCAACGTCCTGACTTTC.

This clone has a handful of counts. This chain joins TRBV28 and TRBJ2-2; TRBD2 matches 12 bases. Germline V gives CDR1 MDHEN, CDR2 SYDVKM. The J segment lost 7 bases and the V segment lost 6 bases, leaving 3 bases of the junction unmatched. This CDR3 has 14 residues. The CDR3 region is CASRTSGRNGELFF. In DNA, the CDR3 is TGTGCCAGCAGGACTAGCGGGAGAAACGGGGAGCTGTTTTTT.

The chain has TRBV7-8 and TRBJ2-1, with unresolved D. The CDR3 contains 13 residues. Per the germline V gene, CDR1 is SGHVS and CDR2 is FQNEAQ. V was shortened by 5 bases and J by 2 bases, with 7 bases between the two germline ends. Here the CDR3 reads CASSPSPYNEQFF. For the CDR3, the DNA is TGTGCCAGCAGCCCAAGCCCCTACAATGAGCAGTTCTTC.

V usage is TRBV7-9 and J usage is TRBJ1-3; D perhaps matches TRBD1 (6 bases). Germline V gene data show CDR1 as SEHNR and CDR2 as FQNEAQ (reference sequence). The CDR3 is 16 residues long. Trimming removed 3 bases at V and 0 bases at J, with 12 bases between. In DNA, the CDR3 is TGTGCCAGCAGCTTCCTGGGGGGGCTCTCTGGAAACACCATATATTTT. Translated, it gives CASSFLGGLSGNTIYF.